These 17 T cell receptor beta chains came from one sample sequenced in a study of blood T cell repertoires in COVID-19. The protocol was immunoSEQ multiplex PCR, while the TCRdb copy is restricted to in-frame clones and leaves out a portion. Of about 99,000 clones in the sample, 90% to 95% were seen once. The sample consisted of peripheral blood. The receptor source for this set is a human donor in a cohort sampled during active COVID-19.

The chain couples TRBV7-9 to TRBJ2-1, with unresolved D. Deletions cut 1 base from V and 6 bases from J, with 7 bases between. Germline CDR1 and CDR2: SEHNR and FQNEAQ (reference sequence). The CDR3 runs 13 residues. The CDR3 spells CASSLVASNEQFF. The CDR3 nucleotides are TGTGCCAGCAGCTTAGTAGCTAGCAATGAGCAGTTCTTC.

This clone was picked up a small number of times. The chain is built from TRBV20-1 and TRBJ1-2; no clear D gene. Deletions cut 6 bases from V and 8 bases from J, with 7 bases between. This CDR3 has 9 amino acids. Germline-derived CDR1 and CDR2 are DFQATT and SNEGSKA (reference sequence). The CDR3 nucleotides read TGCAGTGCAGTGGAGGGCTACACCTTC. Translation gives CSAVEGYTF.

The V and J genes are TRBV13 and TRBJ1-1, with D tentatively TRBD1 (5 bases). V lost 2 bases and J 4 bases, leaving 14 bases between the germline ends. Germline CDR1 is PRHDT and CDR2 is FYEKMQ (reference sequence). The CDR3 is 15 residues long. The DNA of the CDR3 is TGTGCCAGCAGCTTAAGGCGGGGCTCGGGCACTGAAGCTTTCTTT. Its translation is CASSLRRGSGTEAFF.

The chain's CDR3 is CASSFSPGGTYEQYF. DNA for the CDR3: TGTGCCAGTAGTTTCTCTCCAGGGGGGACCTACGAGCAGTACTTC. This sequence joins TRBV19 and TRBJ2-7, with D perhaps matching TRBD1 (7 bases). Trimming removed 5 bases from V and 2 bases from J, with 16 bases in between. Germline CDR1 LNHDA, CDR2 SQIVND (reference sequence). The CDR3 spans 15 residues. The variable domain in full, completed from reference TRBV19 and TRBJ2-7, reads DGGITQSPKYLFRKEGQNVTLSCEQNLNHDAMYWYRQDPGQGLRLIYYSQIVNDFQKGDIAEGYSVSREKKESFPLTVTSAQKNPTAFYLCASSFSPGGTYEQYFGPGTRLTVT.

The genes are TRBV12-3 or TRBV12-4 and TRBJ1-2, with TRBD1 identical over 7 bases. V lost 5 bases and J lost 7; bases outside the gene matches: 7. This CDR3 spans 13 amino acids. This CDR3 reads CASSDRERGGYTF. The CDR3 DNA follows: TGTGCCAGCAGTGACAGGGAGCGAGGTGGCTACACCTTC.

This clone was detected only a few times. The chain carries TRBV6-5 and TRBJ2-1; TRBD1 is a possible D gene (7 bases). There are 13 residues in the CDR3. V lost 6 bases, J lost 9 bases, and 15 bases lay in between. CDR1 and CDR2 (germline): MNHEY, SVGAGI. This CDR3 is CASRQTQGGEQFF. The CDR3 DNA is TGTGCCAGCAGACAAACCCAGGGGGGTGAGCAGTTCTTC.

The rearrangement links TRBV6-1 to TRBJ2-6; perhaps TRBD1 as D (5 bases). This CDR3 spans 17 amino acids. Trimming left V 4 bases short and J 1 base short, with 14 bases between. Germline V gene sequence: CDR1 MNHNS, CDR2 SASEGT. CDR3 DNA: TGTGCCAGCAGTGCCGACAGAGATTGGTCTGGGGCCAACGTCCTGACTTTC. Its protein is CASSADRDWSGANVLTF.

This chain links TRBV4-3 with TRBJ2-1, with a possible D match to TRBD2 (5 bases). V was trimmed by 4 bases and J by 9 bases, leaving 13 bases between them. The CDR3 is 13 residues long. The germline V gene encodes CDR1 LGHNA and CDR2 YSLEER. The CDR3 coding sequence is TGCGCCAGCAGCCGCTTACTAGACTCTGAGCAGTTCTTC. This translates into CASSRLLDSEQFF.

This clone has only one observation. The chain employs TRBV6-5 and TRBJ2-7, with D perhaps matching TRBD1 (6 bases). The V gene lost 5 bases and the J gene lost 6 bases, with 20 bases spanning the gap. This CDR3 comprises 15 residues. Germline V gene data show CDR1 as MNHEY and CDR2 as SVGAGI. CDR3 residues: CASSRVRQGLAEQYF. Here the CDR3 DNA reads TGTGCCAGCAGTAGGGTCCGGCAGGGGCTTGCCGAGCAGTACTTC.

The V call is TRBV19, the J call TRBJ2-7, with TRBD2 identical over 9 bases. V shed 1 base, J shed 5 bases, and the junction held 6 bases outside the gene matches. The CDR3 runs 15 residues. The germline V gene has CDR1 LNHDA and CDR2 SQIVND (reference sequence). This CDR3 reads CASSIGFLAGNEQYF. The CDR3 coding sequence is TGTGCCAGTAGTATAGGGTTCCTAGCGGGAAACGAGCAGTACTTC. The whole variable domain, remainder taken from reference TRBV19 and TRBJ2-7, is DGGITQSPKYLFRKEGQNVTLSCEQNLNHDAMYWYRQDPGQGLRLIYYSQIVNDFQKGDIAEGYSVSREKKESFPLTVTSAQKNPTAFYLCASSIGFLAGNEQYFGPGTRLTVT.

The chain joins TRBV9 to TRBJ1-2; tentative D call: TRBD1 (6 bases). The germline V and J ends were trimmed by 4 bases and 0 bases, with 13 bases remaining between them. Germline V gives CDR1 SGDLS, CDR2 YYNGEE. CDR3 size: 15 residues. The DNA of the CDR3 is TGTGCCAGCAGCCTGGAACAGGGACCTAACTATGGCTACACCTTC. Translation: CASSLEQGPNYGYTF. The full variable domain, in which reference TRBV9 and TRBJ1-2 provide the parts outside the CDR3, is DSGVTQTPKHLITATGQRVTLRCSPRSGDLSVYWYQQSLDQGLQFLIQYYNGEERAKGNILERFSAQQFPDLHSELNLSSLELGDSALYFCASSLEQGPNYGYTFGSGTRLTVV.

The V gene is TRBV4-2, the J gene TRBJ2-3; D possibly corresponds to TRBD2 (7 bases). This CDR3 has 16 amino acids. The germline V and J ends were trimmed by 4 bases and 2 bases, with 16 bases remaining between them. Germline lookup yields CDR1 LGHNA and CDR2 YNFKEQ. The CDR3 nucleotides read TGTGCCAGCAGCCCACAGAGGGGGGGGGACACAGATACGCAGTATTTT. Encoded protein: CASSPQRGGDTDTQYF.

This clone has a single count. The chain has TRBV28 and TRBJ1-2, with TRBD1 matching 11 bases. The CDR3 loop spans 17 amino acids. The germline gives CDR1 MDHEN, CDR2 SYDVKM. Losses at the gene ends were 3 bases for V and 4 bases for J; bases not matched to a gene: 10. CDR3 nucleotide sequence: TGTGCCAGCAGTTTCCCCGGACAGGGGGCTTTTGGCTATGGCTACACCTTC. This gives the protein CASSFPGQGAFGYGYTF.

The genes are TRBV4-2 and TRBJ2-5, with 10 bases fitting TRBD2. CDR3 length: 17 residues. Germline CDR1 and CDR2: LGHNA and YNFKEQ. The junction had 5 bases not matched to a gene; V was cut back by 0 bases and J by 1 base. The CDR3 coding sequence is TGTGCCAGCAGCCAAGATCGGGGGACTAGCGCCCAAGAGACCCAGTACTTC. Protein product: CASSQDRGTSAQETQYF.

The chain combines TRBV7-2 with TRBJ2-1, with 13 positions matching TRBD2. Trimming at V came to 4 bases and at J to 4 bases, leaving 7 bases not matched to a gene. Germline CDR1 is SGHTA and CDR2 is FQGNSA. The CDR3 totals 17 residues. The CDR3 region has the DNA TGTGCCAGCAGCTCACTAGCGGGGGGGCGAAAATACAATGAGCAGTTCTTC. Its protein is CASSSLAGGRKYNEQFF. The whole variable domain, filled in from reference TRBV7-2 and TRBJ2-1, reads GAGVSQSPSNKVTEKGKDVELRCDPISGHTALYWYRQSLGQGLEFLIYFQGNSAPDKSGLPSDRFSAERTGGSVSTLTIQRTQQEDSAVYLCASSSLAGGRKYNEQFFGPGTRLTVL.

The rearrangement joins TRBV11-2 to TRBJ1-3, with TRBD1 matching over 8 bases. The germline gives CDR1 SGHAT, CDR2 FQNNGV. This CDR3 region has 16 residues. V was pared by 3 bases and J by 2 bases, with 6 bases of the junction left unmatched. The CDR3 protein is CASSLDQGAPGNTIYF. The CDR3 coding sequence is TGTGCCAGCAGCTTGGACCAGGGGGCGCCTGGAAACACCATATATTTT. The variable domain in full, with the rest retrieved from reference TRBV11-2 and TRBJ1-3, is EAGVAQSPRYKIIEKRQSVAFWCNPISGHATLYWYQQILGQGPKLLIQFQNNGVVDDSQLPKDRFSAERLKGVDSTLKIQPAKLEDSAVYLCASSLDQGAPGNTIYFGEGSWLTVV.

The rearrangement joins TRBV5-6 to TRBJ1-1, with D hard to call. The V end lost 0 bases, the J end lost 0 bases, and 3 bases lay between the germline ends. The CDR3 extends over 13 amino acids. In germline, CDR1 is SGHDT, CDR2 YYEEEE. CDR3 sequence reads: CASSLAVNTEAFF. CDR3 DNA sequence: TGTGCCAGCAGCTTGGCGGTGAACACTGAAGCTTTCTTT.